These 15 T cell receptor beta chains share one sample of origin, sequenced in a study of T-cell memory formation after mild COVID-19. TCRdb reprocessed the 5' RACE reads via MiXCR and lists one record per CDR3 protein. Here the sample spans approximately 500,000 distinct CDR3 sequences, more than 20% being singletons. Sequencing was performed on PBMCs or a T cell subset sorted from them (not recorded which). The source of these receptors is an adult woman who had mild COVID-19 (a few samples of this study predate the infection). Cell type and time point are not known.

This clonotype was seen more than once but under ten times. The chain has TRBV12-3 or TRBV12-4 and TRBJ2-1; 8 bases map to TRBD1. Losses at the gene ends were 6 bases for V and 4 bases for J; bases not matched to a gene: 11. This CDR3 is 16 amino acids long. The CDR3 loop is CASSHLQGDPYNEQFF. In nucleotides, the CDR3 is TGTGCCAGCAGCCACTTACAGGGGGATCCGTACAATGAGCAGTTCTTC.

As concerns this clonotype: A much more abundant neighbour one base away suggests this may be a read error. The chain links TRBV29-1 to TRBJ2-7; 8 bases map to TRBD2. The CDR3 is 12 residues long. The germline gives CDR1 SQVTM, CDR2 ANQGSEA. The V segment lost 6 bases and the J segment 3 bases; nucleotides outside the gene matches: 4. The CDR3 DNA follows: TGCAGCGTCGCAGCGGGAGTCTACGAGCAGTACTTC. Its protein is CSVAAGVYEQYF.

The chain is built from TRBV20-1 and TRBJ2-3; 7 bases are shared with TRBD1. The CDR3 is 14 residues long. Per the germline V gene, CDR1 is DFQATT and CDR2 is SNEGSKA (reference sequence). V shed 6 bases and J 2 bases; nucleotides not matched to a gene: 8. The CDR3 spells CSAPGQPYTDTQYF. CDR3 bases: TGCAGTGCCCCGGGACAGCCTTACACAGATACGCAGTATTTT.

The chain uses TRBV5-1 and TRBJ1-5; the match to TRBD1 covers 7 bases. Germline values: CDR1 SGHRS, CDR2 YFSETQ. This CDR3 contains 15 residues. With 0 bases clipped from V and 6 bases from J, the junction kept 6 bases outside the gene matches. The CDR3 loop reads CASSLAGQAGQPQHF. CDR3 sequence (DNA): TGCGCCAGCAGCTTGGCCGGACAGGCGGGTCAGCCCCAGCATTTT. The full variable domain, its missing parts supplied by reference TRBV5-1 and TRBJ1-5, is KAGVTQTPRYLIKTRGQQVTLSCSPISGHRSVSWYQQTPGQGLQFLFEYFSETQRNKGNFPGRFSGRQFSNSRSEMNVSTLELGDSALYLCASSLAGQAGQPQHFGDGTRLSIL.

This clonotype appeared a few times. The chain joins TRBV12-3 or TRBV12-4 to TRBJ2-5; a possible D gene is TRBD1 (6 bases). The CDR3 has 13 amino acids. V lost 3 bases and J 4 bases, leaving 9 bases between the germline ends. For the CDR3, the DNA is TGTGCCAGCAGTTTTCAGGGGCGAGAGACCCAGTACTTC. This gives the protein CASSFQGRETQYF.

This clonotype showed up many times. The chain joins TRBV7-2 to TRBJ2-1, with 12 bases aligning to TRBD2. The CDR3 runs to 18 residues. Per germline, CDR1 SGHTA and CDR2 FQGNSA. V was clipped by 0 bases and J by 6 bases; unmatched bases: 9. This CDR3 is CASSLAPGGGLAGNEQFF. The CDR3 DNA reads TGTGCCAGCAGCTTAGCCCCGGGAGGGGGACTAGCGGGCAATGAGCAGTTCTTC.

V is TRBV7-8 and J is TRBJ2-1; the match to TRBD2 covers 9 bases. V trimming: 5 bases; J trimming: 6 bases; junction bases outside the gene matches: 11. The CDR3 is 16 residues long. Germline assignment: CDR1 SGHVS and CDR2 FQNEAQ. CDR3 sequence reads: CASSPVAGEAPNEQFF. In DNA, the CDR3 is TGTGCCAGCAGCCCGGTAGCGGGAGAGGCCCCCAATGAGCAGTTCTTC. The full variable domain, rest sourced from reference TRBV7-8 and TRBJ2-1, is GAGVSQSPRYKVAKRGQDVALRCDPISGHVSLFWYQQALGQGPEFLTYFQNEAQLDKSGLPSDRFFAERPEGSVSTLKIQRTQQEDSAVYLCASSPVAGEAPNEQFFGPGTRLTVL.

This chain links TRBV11-2 with TRBJ2-7; 13 nucleotides match TRBD2. The CDR3 loop spans 19 amino acids. The V gene end was trimmed by 5 bases and the J gene end by 3 bases; junction bases not matched to a gene: 16. The germline V gene has CDR1 SGHAT and CDR2 FQNNGV. CDR3 loop: CASSRDQWGRTSGSYEQYF. The CDR3 nucleotides are TGTGCCAGCAGCCGCGACCAGTGGGGCAGGACTAGCGGGAGCTACGAGCAGTACTTC.

This clonotype was seen a handful of times. The chain links TRBV7-3 to TRBJ2-3; 13 positions agree with TRBD2. The germline CDR1 and CDR2 sequences are SGHTA and FQGTGA. This CDR3 has 18 residues. Trimming took 0 bases from V and 6 from J; bases not matched to a gene: 9. The CDR3 DNA reads TGTGCCAGCAGCTTAACGAGGAGACTAGCGGGGGGTTTGGATACGCAGTATTTT. Translated: CASSLTRRLAGGLDTQYF.

This clonotype came up a few times. V usage is TRBV11-3 and J usage is TRBJ2-1; D gene uncertain. Trimming cost V 0 bases and J 2 bases, with 11 bases left between them. CDR3 size: 16 residues. Per the germline V gene, CDR1 is SGHNT and CDR2 is YENEEA. The CDR3 protein is CASSLEGSLAYNEQFF. CDR3 bases: TGTGCCAGCAGCTTAGAAGGCAGTTTAGCCTACAATGAGCAGTTCTTC.

V is TRBV6-1 and J is TRBJ1-1; possible D gene TRBD1, 5 bases. Trimming removed 1 base at V and 6 bases at J, with 9 bases between. The CDR3 length is 13 residues. Germline V gene data show CDR1 as MNHNS and CDR2 as SASEGT. The CDR3 coding sequence is TGTGCCAGCAGTGAAGGAGGCAGGGCTGAAGCTTTCTTT. Protein product: CASSEGGRAEAFF.

This clonotype occurred a few times. The chain joins TRBV6-4 to TRBJ1-2, with D possibly matching TRBD1 (5 bases). V was trimmed by 3 bases and J by 4 bases, leaving 27 bases between them. Per germline, CDR1 MRHNA and CDR2 SNTAGT. The CDR3 is made up of 19 amino acids. CDR3 bases: TGTGCCAGCAGTGAGACATCTGGACTTGAGGGGTTCCCAGTCTATGGCTACACCTTC. Translated, it gives CASSETSGLEGFPVYGYTF.

This clonotype was seen once. The chain couples TRBV12-3 or TRBV12-4 to TRBJ1-2, with D uncertain. This CDR3 has 14 amino acids. V lost 6 bases and J lost 8, with 19 bases in between. This CDR3 reads CASRGMGVQQGYTF. In DNA, the CDR3 is TGTGCCAGCAGGGGTATGGGAGTTCAACAGGGCTACACCTTC.

The rearrangement uses TRBV3-1 and TRBJ2-4, with a tentative D call TRBD2 (6 bases). The length of the CDR3 is 15 residues. Germline CDR1 is LGHDT and CDR2 is YNNKEL (reference sequence). The V and J ends lost 3 bases and 1 base respectively, with 10 bases between them. CDR3: CASSHGGDAKNIQYF. DNA for the CDR3: TGTGCCAGCAGCCATGGCGGGGATGCCAAAAACATTCAGTACTTC.

The genes are TRBV7-9 and TRBJ1-5; maybe TRBD1 (6 bases). Germline assignment: CDR1 SEHNR and CDR2 FQNEAQ (reference sequence). Between the trimmed V and J ends, which lost 4 bases and 7 bases, there was a span of 17 bases. CDR3 size: 15 residues. DNA of the CDR3: TGTGCCAGCAGCTCGACCGGGGTCGGGGGCCAGCCCCAGCATTTT. It yields the protein CASSSTGVGGQPQHF.